The table lists the clone carrying this T cell receptor beta chain with a count of one. This record belongs to a study of blood T cell repertoires in COVID-19. How the authors handled the data: Cell counts per sample came from amplifying reference gene primers. Assay used: immunoSEQ multiplex PCR; TCRdb lists only in-frame clones, some missing. V and J calls and clone size are given by that table; D and trimming were obtained from the DNA. This sample carries around 130,000 clones, about nine tenths of them seen once, and the ten largest clones take roughly 3.7%. The receptor was derived from a man in his fifties with active COVID-19. The sequenced material came from peripheral blood.

CDR3 in amino acids: CSAVTGSSYEQYF. The DNA of the CDR3 is TGCAGCGCCGTGACAGGTAGCTCCTACGAGCAGTACTTC. This chain uses TRBV29-1 with TRBJ2-7, with a possible D match to TRBD1 (6 bases). The CDR3 is 13 residues long. The germline V and J ends were trimmed by 7 bases and 0 bases, with 13 bases remaining between them. Germline V gene sequence: CDR1 SQVTM, CDR2 ANQGSEA.